Listed below are T cell receptor beta chains from one sample, sequenced in a study of OX40 agonist ivuxolimab in advanced cancers. Sequenced by immunoSEQ multiplex PCR; TCRdb stores in-frame clones only, minus some. Of 85,000 to 100,000 clones listed, around 85% were seen once; the top ten hold 0.2% to 0.25%. The sequenced sample was CD4+ or CD8+ T cells sorted from blood, obtained in a trial of the OX40 agonist ivuxolimab. The receptors were gathered from an adult with an advanced solid tumor such as melanoma, head and neck, liver or kidney cancer. Each CDR3 is given with its conserved first and last residue. Each record gives: V gene, J gene, CDR3 length, CDR3 protein.

V: TRBV10-3; J: TRBJ2-1; length: 16; CDR3: CANWDGTSSSYNEQFF
V: TRBV5-6; J: TRBJ1-2; length: 14; CDR3: CASSRDRNNYGYTF
V: TRBV10-1; J: TRBJ2-7; length: 15; CDR3: CASSGDRGNRYEQYF
V: TRBV6-1; J: TRBJ2-7; length: 17; CDR3: CASSEMPAGVNTYEQYF
V: TRBV18; J: TRBJ2-3; length: 15; CDR3: CASSKEASGTDTQYF
V: TRBV6-1; J: TRBJ1-2; length: 16; CDR3: CASSETTSAGGYGYTF
V: TRBV5-4; J: TRBJ1-5; length: 14; CDR3: CASSPDRASQPQHF
V: TRBV6-5; J: TRBJ1-4; length: 15; CDR3: CASSYSGQPSEKLFF
V: TRBV29-1; J: TRBJ1-2; length: 13; CDR3: CSVDRWGTDGYTF
V: TRBV10-1; J: TRBJ2-1; length: 16; CDR3: CASRVRGPGTYNEQFF
V: TRBV2; J: TRBJ2-2; length: 14; CDR3: CASSGTGLVGELFF
V: TRBV25-1; J: TRBJ1-2; length: 18; CDR3: CASSDLGRRRISWDGYTF
V: TRBV2; J: TRBJ1-1; length: 13; CDR3: CASSSGMNTEAFF
V: TRBV27; J: TRBJ2-1; length: 16; CDR3: CASSPRSSGKYNEQFF
V: TRBV11-2; J: TRBJ2-1; length: 14; CDR3: CASGGAGSFNEQFF
V: TRBV19; J: TRBJ1-1; length: 18; CDR3: CASSISGTRLWMNTEAFF
V: TRBV6-1; J: TRBJ1-2; length: 12; CDR3: CASSASLYGYTF
V: TRBV5-1; J: TRBJ1-1; length: 15; CDR3: CASSLSAGSNTEAFF
V: TRBV28; J: TRBJ1-5; length: 16; CDR3: CASSSGQVVSNQPQHF
V: TRBV4-3; J: TRBJ2-1; length: 15; CDR3: CASSPLAGGPGEQFF
V: TRBV11-2; J: TRBJ2-7; length: 15; CDR3: CASSLGGTGAYEQYF
V: TRBV18; J: TRBJ2-7; length: 13; CDR3: CASSPDTLYEQYF
V: TRBV5-4; J: TRBJ1-1; length: 15; CDR3: CASRHYDGKNTEAFF
V: TRBV2; J: TRBJ1-5; length: 15; CDR3: CASSERKGSNQPQHF
V: TRBV7-9; J: TRBJ2-7; length: 16; CDR3: CASSPYREIVEYEQYF
V: TRBV9; J: TRBJ2-3; length: 12; CDR3: CASSVEAGPQYF
V: TRBV15; J: TRBJ1-1; length: 12; CDR3: CATSTGVSEAFF
V: TRBV15; J: TRBJ2-7; length: 16; CDR3: CATSRGGLAGGYEQYF
V: TRBV15; J: TRBJ1-2; length: 13; CDR3: CATSRTGSYGYTF
V: TRBV2; J: TRBJ2-5; length: 15; CDR3: CASRRTTGRTGTQYF
V: TRBV6-6; J: TRBJ1-5; length: 15; CDR3: CASSYGGYSNQPQHF
V: TRBV7-3; J: TRBJ2-6; length: 16; CDR3: CASSTRTGPGANVLTF
V: TRBV5-1; J: TRBJ1-6; length: 16; CDR3: CASSLTGTTINSPLHF
V: TRBV18; J: TRBJ2-1; length: 15; CDR3: CASSRRAFVNNEQFF
V: TRBV19; J: TRBJ1-2; length: 13; CDR3: CASTSGQIYGYTF
V: TRBV11-1; J: TRBJ2-7; length: 13; CDR3: CASSLARTYEQYF
V: TRBV18; J: TRBJ2-1; length: 15; CDR3: CASSRGLAGGIEQFF
V: TRBV19; J: TRBJ2-1; length: 13; CDR3: CASSINLYNEQFF
V: TRBV5-1; J: TRBJ1-2; length: 15; CDR3: CASSNPQLPTYGYTF
V: TRBV28; J: TRBJ2-4; length: 16; CDR3: CASLLAGGFPGNIQYF
V: TRBV6-5; J: TRBJ1-5; length: 13; CDR3: CASSYSSNWLQHF
V: TRBV9; J: TRBJ2-1; length: 14; CDR3: CASSTIPIGNEQFF
V: TRBV18; J: TRBJ2-1; length: 18; CDR3: CASSPIGLTGGSNNEQFF
V: TRBV4-2; J: TRBJ1-2; length: 15; CDR3: CASSQLGQGVYGYTF
V: TRBV5-4; J: TRBJ2-5; length: 16; CDR3: CASSRDPEVPAQTQYF